Listed here are 8 T cell receptor beta chains from one sample, sequenced in a study of Ad26.COV2.S vaccination and SARS-CoV-2 variants (dated by TCRdb to the early 2020s). The library was prepared using the immunoSEQ multiplex PCR assay. The clones in this table, taken by TCRdb from immuneACCESS, are in-frame only. Not every clone is retained; where verified, under half of the shortfall comes from an unresolved V gene, and the cause of the rest is unknown. A total of over 350,000 clones appear in this sample, approximately 86% of them only once. The biggest ten clones account for 3.5% of the sample. Per the publication, the treatment or condition label means: around 19 received Ad26.COV2.S at low or high dose, single or two shots; 5 received placebo; per-sample allocation not given. For vaccine and placebo recipients, repertoires were sequenced using samples collected on day 63 after the first injection.

This specimen was peripheral blood, taken in a trial of Ad26.COV2.S vaccine versus placebo. The receptor set was obtained from a person aged 18 to 59 who received the Ad26.COV2.S COVID-19 vaccine or a placebo.

V is TRBV7-9 and J is TRBJ1-2; 7 positions agree with TRBD1. Germline-derived CDR1 and CDR2 are SEHNR and FQNEAQ (reference sequence). There are 13 residues in the CDR3. V lost 4 bases to trimming and J lost 6 bases; unmatched junction nucleotides: 5. This CDR3 is CASSWTGGDGYTF. The DNA of the CDR3 is TGTGCCAGCAGCTGGACAGGTGGGGATGGCTACACCTTC.

The chain joins TRBV15 to TRBJ2-7, with TRBD1 matching 10 bases. This CDR3 is built from 14 residues. In germline, CDR1 is LNHNV, CDR2 YYDKDF (reference sequence). The trim removed 5 bases at V and 6 bases at J, leaving 7 bases unmatched. CDR3 in DNA: TGTGCCACCAGCGGACAGGGGGGTAGGGGCGAGCAGTACTTC. Amino acids: CATSGQGGRGEQYF.

J is TRBJ2-2 and V is TRBV7-9; D perhaps matches TRBD1 (6 bases). From germline, CDR1 is SEHNR and CDR2 FQNEAQ (reference sequence). V lost 6 bases and J lost 4, with 9 bases in between. CDR3 length: 13 residues. This CDR3 is CASRTGRTGELFF. CDR3 bases: TGTGCCAGCAGGACAGGTCGCACCGGGGAGCTGTTTTTT.

The V call is TRBV30, the J call TRBJ2-7; either TRBD1 or TRBD2 may fit D (6 bases each). The CDR3 is 15 amino acids. The V end was cut by 0 bases, the J end by 3 bases, with 15 bases between. Germline V gene sequence: CDR1 GTSNPN, CDR2 SVGIG (reference sequence). CDR3 in amino acids: CAWSVGGRGFYEQYF. The CDR3 coding sequence is TGTGCCTGGAGTGTGGGGGGTAGGGGGTTCTACGAGCAGTACTTC. Combining the CDR3 with reference TRBV30 and TRBJ2-7 gives the whole variable domain SQTIHQWPATLVQPVGSPLSLECTVEGTSNPNLYWYRQAAGRGLQLLFYSVGIGQISSEVPQNLSASRPQDRQFILSSKKLLLSDSGFYLCAWSVGGRGFYEQYFGPGTRLTVT.

The V call is TRBV18, the J call TRBJ1-1; the match to TRBD1 covers 10 bases. Germline CDR1 and CDR2: KGHSH and LQKENI. This CDR3 is 15 amino acids long. With 4 bases clipped from V and 3 bases from J, the junction kept 5 bases outside the gene matches. The CDR3 nucleotides are TGTGCCAGCTCACTTGGGACAGGGGTAGACACTGAAGCTTTCTTT. It is translated as CASSLGTGVDTEAFF.

This chain uses TRBV24-1 with TRBJ2-2, with 7 positions matching TRBD1. V lost 3 bases, J lost 4 bases, and 7 bases stayed unmatched. Germline V gives CDR1 KGHDR, CDR2 SFDVKD. The CDR3 consists of 16 residues. The CDR3 protein is CATSDAPDRSTGELFF. DNA of the CDR3: TGTGCCACCAGTGATGCCCCGGACAGGAGCACCGGGGAGCTGTTTTTT.

The rearrangement joins TRBV5-1 to TRBJ2-7; 8 positions agree with TRBD2. CDR3 length: 15 residues. V was clipped by 1 base and J by 4 bases; unmatched bases: 7. Per germline, CDR1 SGHRS and CDR2 YFSETQ. The CDR3 protein is CASSLSGGEAYEQYF. The DNA for the CDR3 is TGCGCCAGCAGCTTGAGCGGGGGCGAAGCGTACGAGCAGTACTTC.

J is TRBJ1-3 and V is TRBV15; D ambiguous. Germline values: CDR1 LNHNV, CDR2 YYDKDF (reference sequence). The CDR3 spans 17 residues. The V end lost 1 base, the J end lost 0 bases, and 13 bases lay between the germline ends. The chain's CDR3 is CATSRGGGTASGNTIYF. The CDR3 nucleotides read TGTGCCACCAGCAGAGGGGGAGGAACCGCCTCTGGAAACACCATATATTTT.